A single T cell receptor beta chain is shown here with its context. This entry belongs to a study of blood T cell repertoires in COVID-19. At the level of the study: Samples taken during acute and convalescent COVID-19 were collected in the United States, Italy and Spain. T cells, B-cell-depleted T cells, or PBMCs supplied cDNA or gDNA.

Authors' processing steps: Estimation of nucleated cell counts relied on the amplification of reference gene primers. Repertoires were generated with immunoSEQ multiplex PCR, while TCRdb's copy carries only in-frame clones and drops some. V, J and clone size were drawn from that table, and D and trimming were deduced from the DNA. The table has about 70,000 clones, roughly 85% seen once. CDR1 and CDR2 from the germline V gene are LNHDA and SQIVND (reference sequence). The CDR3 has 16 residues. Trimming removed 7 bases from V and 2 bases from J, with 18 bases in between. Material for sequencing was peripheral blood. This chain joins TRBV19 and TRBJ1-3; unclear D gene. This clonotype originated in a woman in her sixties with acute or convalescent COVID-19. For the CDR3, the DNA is TGTGCCAGTACCACCTGGGTCGAGGGCCCTGGAAACACCATATATTTT. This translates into CASTTWVEGPGNTIYF.